This TCR beta chain was sequenced in a study of blood T cell repertoires in COVID-19. CDR1 and CDR2 from the germline V gene are SGHDT and YYEEEE. The CDR3 spans 12 residues. J was trimmed by 8 bases and V by 3 bases; bases with no gene match: 3. The protocol was immunoSEQ multiplex PCR, while the TCRdb copy is restricted to in-frame clones and leaves out a portion. Counted here are about 130,000 clones, roughly nine tenths occurring once; the ten biggest clones make up about 10%. The chain joins TRBV5-6 to TRBJ1-2; 8 nucleotides align to TRBD1. The sequence came from a woman between 65 and 79 years old with COVID-19, enrolled during active disease. Sequencing input: peripheral blood. The CDR3 DNA follows: TGTGCCAGCAGCTCCAGGGGGCAAGGCTACACCTTC. Protein sequence: CASSSRGQGYTF.